The clone carrying this T cell receptor (beta chain) was observed a few times. Its antigen is unidentified. The CDR3 sequence is 15 residues long. Germline-derived CDR1 and CDR2 are LNHDA and SQIVND (reference sequence). J lost 8 bases, V lost 5 bases, and 4 bases had no gene match. The data originate from a study of shared clonotypes between healthy human individuals. Study-wide results and limits: All-four-donor shared clonotypes had higher generation probabilities than non-shared clonotypes did.

Several immunoSEQ 96-well plates shared each subset's DNA, each plate a replicate. Original processing methods: Quality scores were absent from the junction-only immunoSEQ sequences, so filtering differed. TCRdb's copy holds only in-frame clones and misses some; the assay was immunoSEQ multiplex PCR. The V and J calls and clone size come from that table; D and trimming were worked out from the DNA. The table includes fewer than 2.5 million clones, roughly 93% detected once. Specimen: naive CD4+ T cells from PBMCs. The subset denotes: CD45RA+ positively selected. This chain joins TRBV19 and TRBJ2-2, with 14 nucleotides matching TRBD2. This TCR was recovered from a man between 18 and 35 years old in good health. Some clones in this sample may be carry-over from other donors' samples. DNA of the CDR3: TGTGCCAGTAGTTCCGGGACTAGCGGGAGTGGGGAGCTGTTTTTT. Its protein is CASSSGTSGSGELFF.